The 14 T cell receptor beta chains below were found in one sample sequenced in a study of T cell clonality in common variable immunodeficiency (dated by TCRdb to about 2015). Findings and caveats that apply to the study as a whole: CVID TCRbeta sequences reportedly showed fewer deletions and N-nucleotide insertions and lacked highly modified clones with 13 or more V deletions.

The library was built by means of the immunoSEQ multiplex PCR assay. TCRdb's version of the immuneACCESS table is confined to in-frame rearrangements and falls short of the full clone set. An unresolved V gene accounts for under half of the shortfall where checked; the remainder is of unknown origin. Listed for this sample are more than 30,000 clones, none observed only a single time. About 5% of the sample is taken by the ten largest. These receptors are not linked to any known antigen. The sequenced sample was peripheral blood mononuclear cells. These receptors came from a human donor with common variable immunodeficiency.

This clone was seen more than once but under ten times. The CDR3 end falls 3 residues outside the read, so it is completed with the germline J gene. The V and J genes are TRBV7-2 and TRBJ2-7; 8 nucleotides align to TRBD1. Germline loops: CDR1 SGHTA, CDR2 FQGNSA. This CDR3 is built from 15 residues. V shed 2 bases and J 4 bases; nucleotides not matched to a gene: 7. CDR3 protein: CASSLWAGGKYEQYF. The CDR3 DNA, read in part, is TGTGCCAGCAGCTTATGGGCAGGGGGCAAGTACGAG.

In this sample, this clone turned up a few times. The read ends 3 residues before the CDR3 terminus; that terminus is restored from the germline J gene. The chain is built from TRBV2 and TRBJ2-1, with 9 bases lining up with TRBD1. Trimming at V came to 5 bases and at J to 9 bases, leaving 11 bases not matched to a gene. The CDR3 runs to 15 residues. Germline assignment: CDR1 SNHLY and CDR2 FYNNEI. CDR3 protein: CASSLGGTGTLEQFF. Incomplete CDR3 DNA: TGTGCCAGCAGTCTAGGGGGGACAGGGACACTTGAG.

This clone has a count of ten or more. Read sequence stops 3 residues before the CDR3 end, and the germline J gene provides the missing end. The chain combines TRBV5-1 with TRBJ2-7; weak D call: TRBD1 (6 bases). V lost 0 bases and J lost 1, with 14 bases in between. The CDR3 sequence is 16 residues long. Germline V gene data show CDR1 as SGHRS and CDR2 as YFSETQ. The covered CDR3 bases are TGCGCCAGCAGCTTGGGATCTGGGGGCGCATCCTACGAG. It yields the protein CASSLGSGGASYE. The whole CDR3 reads CASSLGSGGASYEQYF. Drawing the rest from reference TRBV5-1 and TRBJ2-7, the complete variable domain is KAGVTQTPRYLIKTRGQQVTLSCSPISGHRSVSWYQQTPGQGLQFLFEYFSETQRNKGNFPGRFSGRQFSNSRSEMNVSTLELGDSALYLCASSLGSGGASYEQYFGPGTRLTVT.

This clone was seen many times. The missing CDR3 end, 3 residues past where the read stops, is filled in from the germline J gene. This chain joins TRBV30 and TRBJ2-1; D is unclear. The CDR3 loop spans 13 amino acids. From germline, CDR1 is GTSNPN and CDR2 SVGIG (reference sequence). Trimming took 1 base from V and 4 from J, leaving 8 bases between them. CDR3 region: CAWSETEYNEQFF. CDR3 bases read: TGTGCCTGGAGTGAAACAGAGTACAATGAG.

In this sample, this clone turned up a few times. Read data end 3 residues before the CDR3 end; the end is taken from the germline J gene. The chain carries TRBV7-9 and TRBJ2-1; D unresolved. The V gene's germline CDR1 is SEHNR and CDR2 FQNEAQ (reference sequence). The CDR3 extends over 12 amino acids. Trimming took 8 bases from V and 1 from J, leaving 6 bases between them. Here the CDR3 reads CASSGSYNEQFF. The part of the CDR3 DNA that was read is TGTGCCAGCTCGGGTTCCTACAATGAG. Using reference TRBV7-9 and TRBJ2-1 for the parts outside the CDR3, the full variable domain is DTGVSQNPRHKITKRGQNVTFRCDPISEHNRLYWYRQTLGQGPEFLTYFQNEAQLEKSRLLSDRFSAERPKGSFSTLEIQRTEQGDSAMYLCASSGSYNEQFFGPGTRLTVL.

Remarks on this clone: Read coverage stops 3 residues before the CDR3 terminus; the germline J gene supplies the remainder. V and J are TRBV7-8 and TRBJ2-5; TRBD1 matches at 7 bases. Germline V gene data show CDR1 as SGHVS and CDR2 as FQNEAQ. This CDR3 is 13 amino acids long. V dropped 5 bases and J dropped 5; count of bases not matched to a gene: 5. Partial CDR3 DNA: TGTGCCAGCAGCGACAGGGTAGTGGAGACC. Translated, it gives CASSDRVVET. The full CDR3 sequence reads CASSDRVVETQYF.

Notes on this clone: The read stops 3 residues short of the end of the CDR3; the missing end is completed from the germline J gene. V and J are TRBV7-2 and TRBJ1-2, with no clear D. Trimming cost V 6 bases and J 4 bases, with 12 bases left between them. This CDR3 has 13 amino acids. From germline, CDR1 is SGHTA and CDR2 FQGNSA. The CDR3 region is CASRRGDGYGYTF. CDR3 DNA (partial): TGTGCCAGCAGACGCGGGGATGGCTATGGC.

A note on this clone: The CDR3 is cut off 3 residues early in the read; its end comes from the germline J gene. The rearrangement links TRBV7-7 to TRBJ1-2; 7 nucleotides agree with TRBD1. V shed 2 bases and J 0 bases; nucleotides not matched to a gene: 9. CDR1 is SSHAT and CDR2 is FNYEAQ in the germline V gene (reference sequence). The CDR3 loop spans 17 amino acids. CDR3 amino acids: CASSLWTGPEANYGYTF. The covered CDR3 bases are TGTGCCAGCAGCTTATGGACAGGACCTGAAGCTAACTATGGC.

This clone was seen many times. Read data end 3 residues before the CDR3 end; the end is taken from the germline J gene. V gene TRBV5-1 combines with J gene TRBJ1-1; D might be TRBD1 (6 bases). The CDR3 runs 14 residues. Trimming removed 4 bases from V and 4 bases from J, with 14 bases in between. Germline CDR1 reads SGHRS; CDR2 reads YFSETQ. CDR3 amino acids: CASSGAQGFTEAFF. CDR3 DNA (partial): TGCGCCAGCAGCGGAGCACAGGGTTTCACTGAA.

Points on this clone: The CDR3 extends 3 residues past the end of the read, so its final part is completed from the germline J gene. This chain links TRBV7-2 with TRBJ1-2; no clear D. The length of the CDR3 is 12 residues. Per germline, CDR1 SGHTA and CDR2 FQGNSA. Partial CDR3 DNA: TGTGCCAGCAGCCCCCCTCGTCTGGGC. This sequence encodes CASSPPRLG. The entire CDR3 reads CASSPPRLGYTF.

On this clone itself: With the read ending 3 residues before the CDR3 end, the germline J gene is used to fill in that end. The gene calls are TRBV6-1 and TRBJ1-3; D remains ambiguous. Germline V gene lookup returns CDR1 MNHNS and CDR2 SASEGT. Between the trimmed V and J ends, which lost 4 bases and 7 bases, there was a span of 5 bases. The CDR3 has 11 amino acids. The CDR3 is CASSGGNTIYF. The CDR3 DNA, read in part, is TGTGCCAGCAGTGGCGGCAACACC.

This clone came up a few times. The read falls 3 residues short of the CDR3 end, and the missing part is taken from the germline J gene. The V gene is TRBV7-3, the J gene TRBJ2-5; weak D call: TRBD1 (7 bases). CDR1 and CDR2 (germline): SGHTA, FQGTGA. The ends were cut back, 2 bases at V and 4 bases at J, with 23 bases in the middle. The CDR3 loop spans 18 amino acids. CDR3 DNA (partial): TGTGCCAGCAGCTTACGGGCGCCAGGGCAGGGGGGAAGAGAGACC. Protein sequence: CASSLRAPGQGGRET. The whole CDR3 is CASSLRAPGQGGRETQYF.

Concerning this clone itself: The read is 3 residues too short to cover the CDR3 end, so that end is filled in from the germline J gene. V gene TRBV7-7 combines with J gene TRBJ2-1; tentative D call: TRBD2 (6 bases). Germline V CDR1 and CDR2: SSHAT, FNYEAQ (reference sequence). Trimming removed 1 base from V and 2 bases from J, with 18 bases in between. The CDR3 has 18 residues. This CDR3 reads CASSLGYPGTGAYNEQFF. The CDR3 DNA, read in part, is TGTGCCAGCAGCTTAGGTTATCCCGGGACTGGTGCCTACAATGAG.

This CDR3 reads CASSLGAATNSPLHF. Partial CDR3 DNA: TGTGCCAGCAGCTTAGGGGCCGCAACTAATTCACCC. The chain uses TRBV7-2 and TRBJ1-6; D unclear. The read ends 3 residues early relative to the CDR3; the germline J gene fills the gap. The CDR3 extends over 15 amino acids. V shed 1 base and J shed 6 bases, with 10 bases lying between them. Germline V gene lookup returns CDR1 SGHTA and CDR2 FQGNSA.